This is a list of T cell receptor beta chains from one sample in a study of OX40 agonist ivuxolimab in advanced cancers. The protocol was immunoSEQ multiplex PCR, while the TCRdb copy is restricted to in-frame clones and leaves out a portion. The table has about 83,000 clones, roughly 85% seen once. The source was CD4+ or CD8+ T cells sorted from blood, collected in a trial of the OX40 agonist ivuxolimab. The receptors were sampled from an adult with an advanced solid tumor such as melanoma, head and neck, liver or kidney cancer. Both conserved end residues are trimmed from each CDR3. Rows may omit the clone size; those that give it use once, few, many or a size class.

cdr3_aa: ASSRQREGNYEQY
clone_size: -
v_call: TRBV4-1

cdr3_aa: ASSSGFYRGQGADQPQH
clone_size: medium-sized
v_call: TRBV27

cdr3_aa: ASSTLVGGADTQY
clone_size: -
v_call: TRBV19

cdr3_aa: ASSLSGNANEKLF
clone_size: -
v_call: TRBV7-6

cdr3_aa: ASSDWEDYNEQF
clone_size: -
v_call: TRBV25-1

cdr3_aa: ASSLWSLSTDTQY
clone_size: -
v_call: TRBV5-6

cdr3_aa: ASSLNSAALNYGYT
clone_size: -
v_call: TRBV7-9

cdr3_aa: SVERARNTDTQY
clone_size: -
v_call: TRBV29-1

cdr3_aa: AWTGEDNYGYT
clone_size: -
v_call: TRBV30

cdr3_aa: ASSSGERELF
clone_size: once
v_call: TRBV7-9

cdr3_aa: ASRNDRGRPDTQY
clone_size: -
v_call: TRBV6-5

cdr3_aa: ASSTRTGYNEQF
clone_size: -
v_call: TRBV9

cdr3_aa: ASGDRGAANEKLF
clone_size: -
v_call: TRBV6-6

cdr3_aa: ASSPLSGPGNTIY
clone_size: -
v_call: TRBV18

cdr3_aa: ASSLEGQISYEQY
clone_size: -
v_call: TRBV7-2

cdr3_aa: ASSFDRGREKLF
clone_size: -
v_call: TRBV7-8

cdr3_aa: ASSYSGQGYNQPQH
clone_size: -
v_call: TRBV6-6

cdr3_aa: ASRLYLQEKLF
clone_size: -
v_call: TRBV5-8

cdr3_aa: ASSQGLGPLGQY
clone_size: once
v_call: TRBV4-2

cdr3_aa: ASSLAGSVNTEAF
clone_size: -
v_call: TRBV7-9

cdr3_aa: ASSYTGGTYEQY
clone_size: -
v_call: TRBV6-6

cdr3_aa: ASSLGRSYGYT
clone_size: -
v_call: TRBV27

cdr3_aa: ASSDSGGVFTGELF
clone_size: -
v_call: TRBV25-1

cdr3_aa: ASSQAETQY
clone_size: -
v_call: TRBV6-5

cdr3_aa: ASSPGGGAGSPLH
clone_size: -
v_call: TRBV18

cdr3_aa: ASSSGTGGTDTQY
clone_size: -
v_call: TRBV7-8

cdr3_aa: SVAFGQGRGNEQF
clone_size: -
v_call: TRBV29-1

cdr3_aa: AISSTGQGSGYT
clone_size: -
v_call: TRBV10-3

cdr3_aa: ASSKPGTSYEQY
clone_size: once
v_call: TRBV19

cdr3_aa: ASSQATGASYEQY
clone_size: -
v_call: TRBV14

cdr3_aa: ASGSGGTDTQY
clone_size: -
v_call: TRBV5-4

cdr3_aa: ASSLGSANEKLF
clone_size: -
v_call: TRBV5-1

cdr3_aa: ASSQETLIGLF
clone_size: -
v_call: TRBV14

cdr3_aa: ASSLDPGQETQY
clone_size: -
v_call: TRBV5-8

cdr3_aa: ASSSPSRNTEAF
clone_size: -
v_call: TRBV6-5